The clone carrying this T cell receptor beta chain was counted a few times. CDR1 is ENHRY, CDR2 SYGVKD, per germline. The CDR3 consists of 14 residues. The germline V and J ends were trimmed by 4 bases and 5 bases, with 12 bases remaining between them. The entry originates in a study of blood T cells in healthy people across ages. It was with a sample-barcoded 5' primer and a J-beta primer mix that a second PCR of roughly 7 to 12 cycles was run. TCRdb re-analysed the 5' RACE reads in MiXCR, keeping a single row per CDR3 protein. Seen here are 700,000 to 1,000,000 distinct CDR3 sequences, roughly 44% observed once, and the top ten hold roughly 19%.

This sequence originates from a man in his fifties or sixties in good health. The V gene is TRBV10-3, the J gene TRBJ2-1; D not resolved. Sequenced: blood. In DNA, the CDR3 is TGTGCCATCAGTGCAACAGAAAAAAACAATGAGCAGTTCTTC. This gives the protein CAISATEKNNEQFF.